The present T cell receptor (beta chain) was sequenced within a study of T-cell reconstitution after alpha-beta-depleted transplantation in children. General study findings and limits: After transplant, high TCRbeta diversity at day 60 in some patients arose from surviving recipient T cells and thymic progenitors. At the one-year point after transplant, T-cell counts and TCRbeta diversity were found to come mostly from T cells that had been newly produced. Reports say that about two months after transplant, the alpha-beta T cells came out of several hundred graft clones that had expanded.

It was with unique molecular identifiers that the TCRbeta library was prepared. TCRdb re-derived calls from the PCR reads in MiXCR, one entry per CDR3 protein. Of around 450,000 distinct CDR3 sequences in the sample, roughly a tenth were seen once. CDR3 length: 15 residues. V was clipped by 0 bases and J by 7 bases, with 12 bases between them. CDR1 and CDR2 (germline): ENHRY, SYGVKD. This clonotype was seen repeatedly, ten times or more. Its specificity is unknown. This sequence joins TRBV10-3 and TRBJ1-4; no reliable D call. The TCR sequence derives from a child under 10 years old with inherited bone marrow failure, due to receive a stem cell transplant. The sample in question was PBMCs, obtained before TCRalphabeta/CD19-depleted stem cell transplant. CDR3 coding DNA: TGTGCCATCAGTGAGTCGACCCCGGGCGGTGAAAAACTGTTTTTT. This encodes CAISESTPGGEKLFF.